The subject of this entry is one T cell receptor (beta chain). The antigen remains unidentified. Unmatched junction bases numbered 1, after V lost 3 bases and J lost 0 bases. The CDR3 is 15 amino acids. The germline V gene has CDR1 MRHNA and CDR2 SNTAGT. The data stem from a study of cytomegalovirus exposure and HLA in healthy donors. Whole-study results and caveats: An analysis that came later showed most CMV-associated TCR beta chains appearing HLA-restricted.

Researchers ran the PCR with 60 Vbeta and 13 Jbeta primers. Repertoires were generated with immunoSEQ multiplex PCR, while TCRdb's copy carries only in-frame clones and drops some. The data hold more than 150,000 clones, with 65% to 80% observed a single time. Sequenced material: PBMCs. This sequence was found in a woman aged 30 to 39 in good health and CMV-seropositive. V usage is TRBV6-4 and J usage is TRBJ2-3; 9 nucleotides agree with TRBD1. CDR3 loop: CASSEGTGSTDTQYF. The CDR3 bases are TGTGCCAGCAGTGAGGGGACAGGGAGCACAGATACGCAGTATTTT.